These 9 T cell receptor beta chains were all obtained from the same sample, sequenced in a study of cytomegalovirus exposure and HLA in healthy donors. Repertoires were generated with immunoSEQ multiplex PCR, while TCRdb's copy carries only in-frame clones and drops some. Of 250,000 to 400,000 clones listed, approximately 86% are singletons. The sequencing sample was made of PBMCs. These receptors were obtained from a man aged 25 to 40 in good health and CMV-seronegative.

This sequence joins TRBV28 and TRBJ2-2, with 9 nucleotides matching TRBD1. Germline V lookup: CDR1 MDHEN, CDR2 SYDVKM. V gave up 4 bases and J gave up 9 bases; unmatched junction bases: 18. The CDR3 sequence is 18 residues long. This chain's CDR3 is CASSSTGGLLKYSWELFF. CDR3 coding DNA: TGTGCCAGCAGTTCAACAGGGGGCCTCCTTAAATATTCCTGGGAGCTGTTTTTT.

The chain uses TRBV9 and TRBJ2-5, with 7 bases aligning to TRBD2. CDR3 length: 13 amino acids. Trimming removed 4 bases from V and 4 bases from J; junction bases left unmatched: 4. Germline V gene lookup returns CDR1 SGDLS and CDR2 YYNGEE. CDR3 amino acids: CASSRLAGETQYF. The CDR3 DNA follows: TGTGCCAGCAGCCGACTAGCTGGAGAGACCCAGTACTTC.

This clone was detected only once. V is TRBV16 and J is TRBJ1-2; 8 positions agree with TRBD1. Losses at the gene ends were 4 bases for V and 8 bases for J; bases not matched to a gene: 15. This CDR3 has 16 residues. Germline V gene data show CDR1 as KGHSY and CDR2 as FQNENV. In nucleotides, the CDR3 is TGTGCCAGCAGCCCTACGCAGGCAGGGGGCTTGGAGGGCTACACCTTC. This translates into CASSPTQAGGLEGYTF.

The chain uses TRBV25-1 and TRBJ1-1; 7 bases fit TRBD1. The junction had 4 bases not matched to a gene; V was cut back by 6 bases and J by 0 bases. The CDR3 contains 14 residues. Germline CDR1 and CDR2: MGHDK and SYGVNS. CDR3 sequence: CASRRDSLNTEAFF. Here the CDR3 DNA reads TGTGCCAGCAGAAGGGACAGTTTGAACACTGAAGCTTTCTTT.

This chain uses TRBV2 with TRBJ2-1, with 7 nucleotides matching TRBD1. Per the germline V gene, CDR1 is SNHLY and CDR2 is FYNNEI. CDR3 length equals 11 residues. V gave up 8 bases and J gave up 7 bases; unmatched junction bases: 2. The chain's CDR3 is CASDRANEQFF. The DNA of the CDR3 is TGTGCCAGCGACAGGGCGAATGAGCAGTTCTTC.

The gene calls are TRBV7-9 and TRBJ2-5, with 7 positions matching TRBD1. Losses at the gene ends were 1 base for V and 2 bases for J; bases not matched to a gene: 4. This CDR3 contains 15 residues. Germline V gene sequence: CDR1 SEHNR, CDR2 FQNEAQ (reference sequence). The CDR3 DNA follows: TGTGCCAGCAGCTTAGACAGGGGAATACAAGAGACCCAGTACTTC. Protein sequence: CASSLDRGIQETQYF.

The chain is built from TRBV2 and TRBJ2-2, with D maybe TRBD2 (5 bases). The CDR3 totals 14 residues. Germline CDR1 reads SNHLY; CDR2 reads FYNNEI. The V and J ends lost 6 bases and 8 bases respectively, with 16 bases between them. This chain's CDR3 is CASSPGLVAGELFF. CDR3 bases: TGTGCCAGCAGCCCCGGACTGGTGGCAGGGGAGCTGTTTTTT.

The rearrangement joins TRBV27 to TRBJ1-5, with D tentatively TRBD1 (6 bases). From germline, CDR1 is MNHEY and CDR2 SMNVEV (reference sequence). The CDR3 spans 14 residues. V gave up 6 bases and J gave up 3 bases, with 12 bases separating them. CDR3 sequence: CASREQGYNQPQHF. The CDR3 nucleotides are TGTGCCAGCAGGGAACAGGGTTACAATCAGCCCCAGCATTTT.

The J gene is TRBJ2-4, the V gene TRBV5-6; weak D call: TRBD2 (6 bases). The V end lost 0 bases, the J end lost 8 bases, and 12 bases lay between the germline ends. CDR1 is SGHDT, CDR2 YYEEEE, per germline. The CDR3 length is 14 residues. For the CDR3, the DNA is TGTGCCAGCAGCTTGGTAACCGTAGCGGACATTCAGTACTTC. Translation gives CASSLVTVADIQYF.